The clone carrying this TCR beta chain was recorded at least ten times. None of the patients had undergone any treatment ahead of thyroid surgery. TCRdb recomputed clones from the PCR reads via MiXCR. This sample has around 30,000 clones, with under 25% found just once. The sample comes from a study of metastatic and nonmetastatic thyroid tumors. The V and J ends lost 1 base and 6 bases respectively, with 16 bases between them. Looked up from germline, CDR1 is LGHDT and CDR2 is YNNKEL (reference sequence). The CDR3 loop spans 15 amino acids. Specimen: blood. This receptor was obtained from a female donor with papillary thyroid cancer or a benign thyroid nodule (not recorded which). Some clones in this sample may be carry-over from other donors' samples. The chain recombines TRBV3-1 with TRBJ2-7; D possibly corresponds to TRBD2 (6 bases). The CDR3: CASSQVMGGVTEQYF. The DNA for the CDR3 is TGTGCCAGCAGCCAAGTCATGGGGGGAGTAACCGAGCAGTACTTC.